Sequencing of this T cell receptor (beta chain) was carried out in a study of T cell repertoires in cytomegalovirus infection. Unmatched junction bases numbered 4, after V lost 2 bases and J lost 0 bases. Germline loops: CDR1 SGHVS, CDR2 FQNEAQ. The CDR3 sequence is 16 residues long. From the reads, TCRdb called clonotypes with MiXCR, one entry per CDR3 protein. Among approximately 600,000 distinct CDR3 sequences listed, 40% were seen once. Worth noting for this clonotype: Its target is unknown.

General study results and limits: Accumulated public TCR beta family frequency recognized individuals carrying CMV together with the relevant HLA. Within the response measured ex vivo, HLA-C-restricted CMV-specific TCR beta clonotypes were dominant.

This sequence originates from a human donor in good health (CMV status not recorded). Some clones in this sample may be carry-over from other donors' samples. The chain uses TRBV7-8 and TRBJ1-1; TRBD1 aligns across 9 bases. The sequencing here drew on cultured PBMCs, taken from culture after CMV antigen stimulation. The CDR3 DNA reads as TGTGCCAGCAGCTTATCCGGGACAGGGATGAACACTGAAGCTTTCTTT. Protein product: CASSLSGTGMNTEAFF.